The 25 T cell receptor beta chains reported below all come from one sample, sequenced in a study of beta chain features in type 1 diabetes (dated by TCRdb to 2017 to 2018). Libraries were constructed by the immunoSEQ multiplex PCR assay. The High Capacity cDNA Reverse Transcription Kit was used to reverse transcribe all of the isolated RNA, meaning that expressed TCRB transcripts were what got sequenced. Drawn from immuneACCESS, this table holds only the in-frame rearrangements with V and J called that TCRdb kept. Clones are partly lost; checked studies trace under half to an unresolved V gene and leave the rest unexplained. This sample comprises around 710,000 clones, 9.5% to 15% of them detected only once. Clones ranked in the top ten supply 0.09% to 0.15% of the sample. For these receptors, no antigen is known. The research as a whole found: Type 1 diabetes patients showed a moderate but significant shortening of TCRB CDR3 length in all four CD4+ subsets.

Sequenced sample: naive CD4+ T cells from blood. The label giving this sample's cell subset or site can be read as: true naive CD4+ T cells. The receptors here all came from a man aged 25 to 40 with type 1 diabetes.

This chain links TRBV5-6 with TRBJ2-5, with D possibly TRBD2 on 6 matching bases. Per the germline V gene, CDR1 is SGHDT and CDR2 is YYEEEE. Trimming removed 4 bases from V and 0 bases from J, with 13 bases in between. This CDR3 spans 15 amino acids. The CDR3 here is CASSHVAGNQETQYF. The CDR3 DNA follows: TGTGCCAGCAGCCACGTCGCGGGGAACCAAGAGACCCAGTACTTC. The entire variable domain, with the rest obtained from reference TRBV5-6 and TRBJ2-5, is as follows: DAGVTQSPTHLIKTRGQQVTLRCSPKSGHDTVSWYQQALGQGPQFIFQYYEEEERQRGNFPDRFSGHQFPNYSSELNVNALLLGDSALYLCASSHVAGNQETQYFGPGTRLLVL.

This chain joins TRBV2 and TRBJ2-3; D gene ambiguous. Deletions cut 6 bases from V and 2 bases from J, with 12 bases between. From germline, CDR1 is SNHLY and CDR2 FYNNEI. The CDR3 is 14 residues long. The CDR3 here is CASRHTENTDTQYF. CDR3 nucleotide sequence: TGTGCCAGCAGGCACACAGAAAACACAGATACGCAGTATTTT.

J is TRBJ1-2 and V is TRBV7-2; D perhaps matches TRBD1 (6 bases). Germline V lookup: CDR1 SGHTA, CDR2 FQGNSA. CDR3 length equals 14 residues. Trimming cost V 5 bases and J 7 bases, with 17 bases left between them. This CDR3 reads CASSPGQPGSGYTF. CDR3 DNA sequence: TGTGCCAGCAGCCCCGGACAGCCAGGGAGTGGCTACACCTTC. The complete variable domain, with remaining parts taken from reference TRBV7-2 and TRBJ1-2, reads GAGVSQSPSNKVTEKGKDVELRCDPISGHTALYWYRQSLGQGLEFLIYFQGNSAPDKSGLPSDRFSAERTGGSVSTLTIQRTQQEDSAVYLCASSPGQPGSGYTFGSGTRLTVV.

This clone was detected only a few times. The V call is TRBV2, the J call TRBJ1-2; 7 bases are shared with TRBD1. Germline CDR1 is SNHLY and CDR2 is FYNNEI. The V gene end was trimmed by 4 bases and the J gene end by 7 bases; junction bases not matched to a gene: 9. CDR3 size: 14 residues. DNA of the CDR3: TGTGCCAGCAGTGGAGACAGGGTCCCGAGTGGCTACACCTTC. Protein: CASSGDRVPSGYTF.

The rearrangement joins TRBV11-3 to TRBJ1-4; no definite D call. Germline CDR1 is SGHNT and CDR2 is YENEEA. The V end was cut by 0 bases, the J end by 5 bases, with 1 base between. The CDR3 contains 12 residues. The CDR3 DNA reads TGTGCCAGCAGCTTAGAAAATGAAAAACTGTTTTTT. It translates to CASSLENEKLFF.

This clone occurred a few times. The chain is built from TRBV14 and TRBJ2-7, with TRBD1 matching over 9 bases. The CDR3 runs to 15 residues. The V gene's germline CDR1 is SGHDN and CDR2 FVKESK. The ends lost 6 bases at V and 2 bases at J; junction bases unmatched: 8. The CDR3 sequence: CASRPPGTGPYEQYF. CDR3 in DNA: TGTGCCAGCAGGCCCCCCGGGACAGGGCCCTACGAGCAGTACTTC.

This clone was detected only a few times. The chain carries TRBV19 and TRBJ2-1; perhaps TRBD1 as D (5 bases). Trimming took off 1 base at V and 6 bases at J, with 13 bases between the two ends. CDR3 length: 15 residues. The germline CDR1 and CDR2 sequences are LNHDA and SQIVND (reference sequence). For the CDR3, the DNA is TGTGCCAGTAGTATAGGCGGCAGGGAACTCAATGAGCAGTTCTTC. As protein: CASSIGGRELNEQFF. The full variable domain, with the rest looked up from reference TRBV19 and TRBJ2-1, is DGGITQSPKYLFRKEGQNVTLSCEQNLNHDAMYWYRQDPGQGLRLIYYSQIVNDFQKGDIAEGYSVSREKKESFPLTVTSAQKNPTAFYLCASSIGGRELNEQFFGPGTRLTVL.

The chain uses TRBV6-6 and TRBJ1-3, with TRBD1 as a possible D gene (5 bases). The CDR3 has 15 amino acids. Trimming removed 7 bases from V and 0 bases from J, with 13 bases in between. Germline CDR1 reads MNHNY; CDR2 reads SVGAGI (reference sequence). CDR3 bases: TGTGCCAGCACCCCAGGGCCATACTCTGGAAACACCATATATTTT. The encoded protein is CASTPGPYSGNTIYF.

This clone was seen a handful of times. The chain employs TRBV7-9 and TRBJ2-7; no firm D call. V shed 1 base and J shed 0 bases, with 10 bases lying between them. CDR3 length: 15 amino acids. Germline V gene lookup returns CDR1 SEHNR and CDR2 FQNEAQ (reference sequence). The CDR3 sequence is CASSLGLAYSYEQYF. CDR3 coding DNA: TGTGCCAGCAGCTTAGGATTAGCCTACTCCTACGAGCAGTACTTC.

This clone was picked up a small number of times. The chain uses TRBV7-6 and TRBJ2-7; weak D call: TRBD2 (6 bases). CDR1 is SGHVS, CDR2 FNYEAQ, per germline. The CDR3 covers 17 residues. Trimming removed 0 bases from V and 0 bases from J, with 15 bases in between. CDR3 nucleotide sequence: TGTGCCAGCAGCTTAGCGTTGGGGGGACGGAGCTCCTACGAGCAGTACTTC. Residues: CASSLALGGRSSYEQYF.

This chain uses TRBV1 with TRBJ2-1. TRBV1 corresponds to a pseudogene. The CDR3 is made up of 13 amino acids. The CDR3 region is CTSTPKGFSEQFF. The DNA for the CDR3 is TGCACCAGCACCCCCAAAGGATTCAGTGAGCAGTTCTTC.

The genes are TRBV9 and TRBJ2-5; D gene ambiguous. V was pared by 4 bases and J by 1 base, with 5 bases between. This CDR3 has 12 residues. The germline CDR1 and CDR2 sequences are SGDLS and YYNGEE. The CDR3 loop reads CASSTSQETQYF. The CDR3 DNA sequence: TGTGCCAGCAGCACCAGCCAAGAGACCCAGTACTTC.

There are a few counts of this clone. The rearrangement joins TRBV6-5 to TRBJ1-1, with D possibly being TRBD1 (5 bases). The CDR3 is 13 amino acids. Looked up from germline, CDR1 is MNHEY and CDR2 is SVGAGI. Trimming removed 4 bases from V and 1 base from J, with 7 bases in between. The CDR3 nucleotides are TGTGCCAGCAGTTCCCAGGGGAACACTGAAGCTTTCTTT. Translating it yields CASSSQGNTEAFF.

CDR3 nucleotide sequence: TGCGCCAGCAGCCCTACGGGGGGCGCGGTCACCGGGGAGCTGTTTTTT. Its protein product is CASSPTGGAVTGELFF. The J gene is TRBJ2-2, the V gene TRBV5-1, with D tentatively TRBD2 (7 bases). Germline loops: CDR1 SGHRS, CDR2 YFSETQ. The CDR3 totals 16 residues. V lost 4 bases, J lost 4 bases, and 17 bases lay in between.

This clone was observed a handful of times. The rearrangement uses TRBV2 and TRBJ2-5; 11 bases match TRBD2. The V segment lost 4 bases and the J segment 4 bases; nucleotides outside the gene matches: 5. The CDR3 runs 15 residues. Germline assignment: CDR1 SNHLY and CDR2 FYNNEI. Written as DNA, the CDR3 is TGTGCCAGCAGTGGCACTAGCGGGGGCGTAGAGACCCAGTACTTC. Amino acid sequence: CASSGTSGGVETQYF.

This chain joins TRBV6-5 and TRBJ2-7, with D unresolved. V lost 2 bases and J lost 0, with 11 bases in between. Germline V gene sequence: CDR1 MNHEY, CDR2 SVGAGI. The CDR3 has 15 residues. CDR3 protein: CASSYAKGYSYEQYF. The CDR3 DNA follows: TGTGCCAGCAGTTACGCAAAGGGCTACTCCTACGAGCAGTACTTC.

CDR3 protein: CASSHDPGQQLSGANVLTF. The CDR3, as DNA: TGCGCCAGCAGCCATGATCCGGGACAGCAGCTCTCTGGGGCCAACGTCCTGACTTTC. The gene calls are TRBV4-1 and TRBJ2-6, with 7 bases that match TRBD1. The CDR3 has 19 amino acids. The V and J ends lost 3 bases and 0 bases, in that order; junction bases with no gene match: 11. Germline CDR1 reads MGHRA; CDR2 reads YSYEKL.

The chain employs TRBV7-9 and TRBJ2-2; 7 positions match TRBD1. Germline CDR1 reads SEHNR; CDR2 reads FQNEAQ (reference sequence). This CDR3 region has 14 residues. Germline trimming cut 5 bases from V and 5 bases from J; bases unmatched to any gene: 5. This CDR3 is CASSRIQGTGELFF. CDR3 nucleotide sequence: TGTGCCAGCAGCCGGATACAGGGGACCGGGGAGCTGTTTTTT.

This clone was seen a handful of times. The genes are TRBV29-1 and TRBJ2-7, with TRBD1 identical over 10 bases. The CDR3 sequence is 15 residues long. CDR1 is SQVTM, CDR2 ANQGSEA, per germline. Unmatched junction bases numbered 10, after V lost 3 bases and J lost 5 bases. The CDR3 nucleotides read TGCAGCGTTGAGATTCCGGGACAGGGGTTCAACGAGCAGTACTTC. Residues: CSVEIPGQGFNEQYF.

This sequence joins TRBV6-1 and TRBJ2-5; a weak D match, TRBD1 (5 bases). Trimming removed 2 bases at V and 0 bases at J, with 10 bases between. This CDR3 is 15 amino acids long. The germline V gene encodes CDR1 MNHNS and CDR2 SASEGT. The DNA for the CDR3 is TGTGCCAGCAGTGAAACAGGCCAGTACCAAGAGACCCAGTACTTC. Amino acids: CASSETGQYQETQYF.

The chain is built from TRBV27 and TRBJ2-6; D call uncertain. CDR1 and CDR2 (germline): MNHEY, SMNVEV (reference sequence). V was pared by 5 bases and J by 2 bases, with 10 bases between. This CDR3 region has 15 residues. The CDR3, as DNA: TGTGCCAGCAGTAGTCCAGCGACTGGGGCCAACGTCCTGACTTTC. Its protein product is CASSSPATGANVLTF.

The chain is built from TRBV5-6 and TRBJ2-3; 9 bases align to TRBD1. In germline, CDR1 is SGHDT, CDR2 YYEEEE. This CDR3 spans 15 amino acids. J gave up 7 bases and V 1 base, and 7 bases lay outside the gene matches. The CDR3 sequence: CASSLLGQGGHTQYF. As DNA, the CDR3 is TGTGCCAGCAGCTTGTTGGGACAGGGAGGACATACGCAGTATTTT.

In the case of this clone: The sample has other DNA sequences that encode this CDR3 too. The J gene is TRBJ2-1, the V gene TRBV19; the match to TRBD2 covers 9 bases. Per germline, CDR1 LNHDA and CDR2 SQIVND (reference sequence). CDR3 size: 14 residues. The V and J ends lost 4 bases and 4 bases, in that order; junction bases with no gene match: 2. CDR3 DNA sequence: TGTGCCAGTAGTACCCTAGCGGGGTACAATGAGCAGTTCTTC. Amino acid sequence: CASSTLAGYNEQFF.

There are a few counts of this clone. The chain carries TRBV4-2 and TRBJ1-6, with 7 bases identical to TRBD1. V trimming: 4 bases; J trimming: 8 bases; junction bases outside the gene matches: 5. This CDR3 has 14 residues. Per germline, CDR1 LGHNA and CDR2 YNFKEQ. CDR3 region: CASSLGGADSPLHF. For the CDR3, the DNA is TGTGCCAGCAGCCTAGGGGGCGCCGATTCACCCCTCCACTTT.

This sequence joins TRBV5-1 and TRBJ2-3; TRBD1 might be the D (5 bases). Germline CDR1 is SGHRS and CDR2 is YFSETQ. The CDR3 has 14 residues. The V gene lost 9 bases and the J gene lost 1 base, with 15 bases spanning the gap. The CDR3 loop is CATSTETGTDTQYF. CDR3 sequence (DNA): TGCGCCACATCGACAGAGACGGGCACAGATACGCAGTATTTT.